This T cell receptor beta chain comes out of a study of cytomegalovirus exposure and HLA in healthy donors. Study in general: Early release data held 75 million to 100 million unique TCRs from HLA-typed donors. Across around 400 genotyped donors, around 80% landed in the Caucasian-associated ancestry cluster.

PCR employed 60 Vbeta and 13 Jbeta primers. Produced via immunoSEQ multiplex PCR; TCRdb's table is partial and in-frame only. Of about 120,000 clones detected, roughly 70% appear once; the ten largest clones hold just under 3%. V was trimmed by 3 bases and J by 10 bases, leaving 16 bases between them. The CDR3 extends over 13 amino acids. Looked up from germline, CDR1 is SGHDT and CDR2 is YYEEEE. The chain joins TRBV5-6 to TRBJ1-2; TRBD1 might be the D (6 bases). The origin of this receptor is a woman in her thirties or forties in good health and CMV-seropositive. Sequencing input: PBMCs. This CDR3 is CASSWSQQGYYTF. The CDR3 coding sequence is TGTGCCAGCAGCTGGTCACAACAGGGTTACTACACCTTC.